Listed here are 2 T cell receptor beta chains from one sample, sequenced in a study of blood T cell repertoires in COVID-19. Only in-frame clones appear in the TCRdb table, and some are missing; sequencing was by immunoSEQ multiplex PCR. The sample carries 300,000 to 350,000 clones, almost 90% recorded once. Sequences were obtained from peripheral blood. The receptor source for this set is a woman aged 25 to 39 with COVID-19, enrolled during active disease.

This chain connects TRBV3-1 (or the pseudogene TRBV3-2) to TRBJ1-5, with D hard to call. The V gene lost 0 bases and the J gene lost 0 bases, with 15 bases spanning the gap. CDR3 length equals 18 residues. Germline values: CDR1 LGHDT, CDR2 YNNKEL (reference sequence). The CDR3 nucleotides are TGTGCCAGCAGCCAAGATGTGGCAGGTCCAAATAGCAATCAGCCCCAGCATTTT. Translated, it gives CASSQDVAGPNSNQPQHF.

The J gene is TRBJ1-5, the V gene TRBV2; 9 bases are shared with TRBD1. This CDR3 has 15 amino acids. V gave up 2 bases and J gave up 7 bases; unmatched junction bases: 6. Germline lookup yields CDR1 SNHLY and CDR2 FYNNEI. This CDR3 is CASSEPGQGRQPQHF. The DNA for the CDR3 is TGTGCCAGCAGTGAACCGGGACAGGGAAGGCAGCCCCAGCATTTT.